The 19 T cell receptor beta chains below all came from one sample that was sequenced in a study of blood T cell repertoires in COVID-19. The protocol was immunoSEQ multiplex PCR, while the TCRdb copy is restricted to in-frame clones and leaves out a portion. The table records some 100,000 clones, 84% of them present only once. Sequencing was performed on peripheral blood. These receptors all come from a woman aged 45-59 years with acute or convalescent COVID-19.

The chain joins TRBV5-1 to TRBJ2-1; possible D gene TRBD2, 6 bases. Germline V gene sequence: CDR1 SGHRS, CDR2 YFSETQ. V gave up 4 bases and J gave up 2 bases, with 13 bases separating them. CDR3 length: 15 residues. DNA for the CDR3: TGCGCCAGCAGCCTAGGGGCGGGGACCTACAATGAGCAGTTCTTC. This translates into CASSLGAGTYNEQFF.

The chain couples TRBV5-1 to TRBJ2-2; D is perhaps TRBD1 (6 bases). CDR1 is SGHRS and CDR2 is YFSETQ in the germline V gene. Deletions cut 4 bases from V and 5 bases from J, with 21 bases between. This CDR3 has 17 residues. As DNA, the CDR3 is TGCGCCAGCAGCCCGGACAGCGCTTTTTACCAGACCGGGGAGCTGTTTTTT. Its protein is CASSPDSAFYQTGELFF.

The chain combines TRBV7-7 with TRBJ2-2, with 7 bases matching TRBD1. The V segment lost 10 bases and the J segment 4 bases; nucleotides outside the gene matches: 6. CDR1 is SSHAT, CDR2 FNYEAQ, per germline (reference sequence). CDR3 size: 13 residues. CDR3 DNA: TGTGCCACTAGACAGGGAGTCACCGGGGAGCTGTTTTTT. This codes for CATRQGVTGELFF.

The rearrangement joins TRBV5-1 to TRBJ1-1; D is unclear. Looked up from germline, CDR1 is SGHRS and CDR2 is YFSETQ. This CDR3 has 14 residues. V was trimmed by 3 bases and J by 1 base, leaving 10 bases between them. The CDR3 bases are TGCGCCAGCAGCTCCACCGGGTCGAACACTGAAGCTTTCTTT. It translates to CASSSTGSNTEAFF.

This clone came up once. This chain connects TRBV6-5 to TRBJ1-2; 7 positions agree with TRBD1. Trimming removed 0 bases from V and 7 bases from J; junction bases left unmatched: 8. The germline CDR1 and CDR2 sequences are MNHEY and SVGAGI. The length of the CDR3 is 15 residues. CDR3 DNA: TGTGCCAGCAGTTACTCGACGACAGGGTTGGGTGGCTACACCTTC. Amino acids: CASSYSTTGLGGYTF.

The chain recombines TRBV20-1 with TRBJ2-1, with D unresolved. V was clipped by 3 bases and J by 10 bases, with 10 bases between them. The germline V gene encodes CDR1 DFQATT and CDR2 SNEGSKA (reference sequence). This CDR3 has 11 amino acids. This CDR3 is CSASRLPEQFF. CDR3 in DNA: TGCAGTGCTAGCAGACTGCCGGAGCAGTTCTTC.

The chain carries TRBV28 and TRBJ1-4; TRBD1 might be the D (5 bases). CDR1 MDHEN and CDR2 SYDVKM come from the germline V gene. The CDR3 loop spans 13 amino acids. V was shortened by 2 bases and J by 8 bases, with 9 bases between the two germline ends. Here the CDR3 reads CASSLDSREKLFF. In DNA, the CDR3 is TGTGCCAGCAGTTTAGACAGTAGAGAAAAACTGTTTTTT.

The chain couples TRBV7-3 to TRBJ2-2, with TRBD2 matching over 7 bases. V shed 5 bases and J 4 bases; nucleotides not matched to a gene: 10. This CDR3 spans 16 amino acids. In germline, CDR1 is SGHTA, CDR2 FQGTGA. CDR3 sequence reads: CASSQGPGGATGELFF. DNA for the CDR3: TGTGCCAGCAGCCAAGGTCCGGGGGGTGCCACCGGGGAGCTGTTTTTT. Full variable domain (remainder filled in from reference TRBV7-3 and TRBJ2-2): GAGVSQTPSNKVTEKGKYVELRCDPISGHTALYWYRQSLGQGPEFLIYFQGTGAADDSGLPNDRFFAVRPEGSVSTLKIQRTERGDSAVYLCASSQGPGGATGELFFGEGSRLTVL.

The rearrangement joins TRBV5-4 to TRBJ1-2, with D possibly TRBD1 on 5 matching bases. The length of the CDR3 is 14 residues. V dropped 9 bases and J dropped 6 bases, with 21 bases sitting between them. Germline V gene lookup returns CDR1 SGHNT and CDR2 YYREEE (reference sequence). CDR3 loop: CATRSPKGPNGYTF. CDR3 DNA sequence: TGTGCCACCAGGTCCCCTAAGGGGCCTAATGGCTACACCTTC.

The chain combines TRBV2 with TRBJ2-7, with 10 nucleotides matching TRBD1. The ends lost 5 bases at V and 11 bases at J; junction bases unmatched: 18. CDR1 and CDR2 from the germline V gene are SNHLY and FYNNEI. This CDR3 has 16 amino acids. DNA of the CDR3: TGTGCCAGCAGTTTTCTTTCCGGGACAGGGGCCCACAGGGAGTACTTC. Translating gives CASSFLSGTGAHREYF.

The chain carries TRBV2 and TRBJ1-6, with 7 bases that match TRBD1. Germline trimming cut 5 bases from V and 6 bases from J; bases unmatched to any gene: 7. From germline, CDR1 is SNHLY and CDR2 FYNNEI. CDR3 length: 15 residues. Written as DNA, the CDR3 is TGTGCCAGCAGTCAACAGGGGAGGCGTAATTCACCCCTCCACTTT. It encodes CASSQQGRRNSPLHF.

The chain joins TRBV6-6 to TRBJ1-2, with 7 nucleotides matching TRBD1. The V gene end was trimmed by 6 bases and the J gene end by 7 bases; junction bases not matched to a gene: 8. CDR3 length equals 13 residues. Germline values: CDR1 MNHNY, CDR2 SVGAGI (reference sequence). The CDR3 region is CASSPGTAGGYTF. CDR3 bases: TGTGCCAGCAGCCCCGGGACAGCGGGTGGCTACACCTTC.

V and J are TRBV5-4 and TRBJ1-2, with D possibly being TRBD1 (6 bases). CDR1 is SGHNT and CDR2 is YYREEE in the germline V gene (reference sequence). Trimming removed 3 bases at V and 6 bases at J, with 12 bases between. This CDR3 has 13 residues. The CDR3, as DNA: TGTGCCAGCAGCTCGATTCAGGGGAATGGCTACACCTTC. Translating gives CASSSIQGNGYTF.

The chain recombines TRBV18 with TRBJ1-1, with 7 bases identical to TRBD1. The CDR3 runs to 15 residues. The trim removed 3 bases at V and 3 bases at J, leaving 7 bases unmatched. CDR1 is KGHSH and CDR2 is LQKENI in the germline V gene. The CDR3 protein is CASSPFRGEDTEAFF. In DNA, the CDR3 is TGTGCCAGCTCACCTTTCAGGGGGGAGGACACTGAAGCTTTCTTT. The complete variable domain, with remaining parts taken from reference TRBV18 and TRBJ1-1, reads NAGVMQNPRHLVRRRGQEARLRCSPMKGHSHVYWYRQLPEEGLKFMVYLQKENIIDESGMPKERFSAEFPKEGPSILRIQQVVRGDSAAYFCASSPFRGEDTEAFFGQGTRLTVV.

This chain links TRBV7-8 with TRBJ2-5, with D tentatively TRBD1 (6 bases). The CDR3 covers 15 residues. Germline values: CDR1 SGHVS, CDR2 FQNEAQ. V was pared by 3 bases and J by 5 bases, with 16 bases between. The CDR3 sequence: CASSLTYGQTETQYF. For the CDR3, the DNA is TGTGCCAGCAGCTTGACTTACGGACAGACCGAGACCCAGTACTTC.

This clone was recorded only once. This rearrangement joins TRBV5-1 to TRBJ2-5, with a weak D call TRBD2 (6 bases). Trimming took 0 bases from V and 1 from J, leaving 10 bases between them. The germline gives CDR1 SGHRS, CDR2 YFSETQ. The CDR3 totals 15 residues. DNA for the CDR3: TGCGCCAGCAGCTTGGGGGGAGGATTCCAAGAGACCCAGTACTTC. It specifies CASSLGGGFQETQYF.

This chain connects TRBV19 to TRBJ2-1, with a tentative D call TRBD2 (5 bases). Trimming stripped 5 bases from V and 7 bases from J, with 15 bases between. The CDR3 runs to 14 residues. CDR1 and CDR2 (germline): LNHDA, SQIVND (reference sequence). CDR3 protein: CASSFRLTGNEQFF. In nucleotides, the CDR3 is TGTGCCAGTAGTTTCCGACTAACGGGGAATGAGCAGTTCTTC. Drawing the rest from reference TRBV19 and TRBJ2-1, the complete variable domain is DGGITQSPKYLFRKEGQNVTLSCEQNLNHDAMYWYRQDPGQGLRLIYYSQIVNDFQKGDIAEGYSVSREKKESFPLTVTSAQKNPTAFYLCASSFRLTGNEQFFGPGTRLTVL.

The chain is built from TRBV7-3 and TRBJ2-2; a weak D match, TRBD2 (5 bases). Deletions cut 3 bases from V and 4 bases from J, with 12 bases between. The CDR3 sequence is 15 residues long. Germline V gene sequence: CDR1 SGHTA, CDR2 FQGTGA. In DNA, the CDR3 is TGTGCCAGCAGCTTGAGGGCGAAGACCACCGGGGAGCTGTTTTTT. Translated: CASSLRAKTTGELFF.

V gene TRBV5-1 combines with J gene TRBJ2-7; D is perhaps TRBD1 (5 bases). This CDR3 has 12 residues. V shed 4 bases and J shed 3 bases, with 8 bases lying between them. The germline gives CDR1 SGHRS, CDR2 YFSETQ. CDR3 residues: CASSPQGYEQYF. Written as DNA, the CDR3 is TGCGCCAGCAGCCCCCAGGGCTACGAGCAGTACTTC.